These 17 T cell receptor beta chains were all obtained from the same sample, sequenced in a study of blood T cell repertoires in COVID-19. Sequencing was performed with immunoSEQ multiplex PCR; in TCRdb, only in-frame clones are kept and a portion is missing. Of more than 100,000 clones listed, around 76% are singletons. The sample comprised peripheral blood. The source is a man between 70 and 80 years old with acute or convalescent COVID-19.

V usage is TRBV11-2 and J usage is TRBJ1-1; D may be TRBD1 (6 bases). The V gene's germline CDR1 is SGHAT and CDR2 FQNNGV. The CDR3 consists of 13 residues. V lost 1 base and J 4 bases, leaving 7 bases between the germline ends. DNA for the CDR3: TGTGCCAGCAGCTTAGTAGGGGGCACTGAAGCTTTCTTT. This encodes CASSLVGGTEAFF. The whole variable domain, filled in from reference TRBV11-2 and TRBJ1-1, reads EAGVAQSPRYKIIEKRQSVAFWCNPISGHATLYWYQQILGQGPKLLIQFQNNGVVDDSQLPKDRFSAERLKGVDSTLKIQPAKLEDSAVYLCASSLVGGTEAFFGQGTRLTVV.

The chain recombines TRBV7-6 with TRBJ2-1, with 8 bases matching TRBD2. Germline V gene data show CDR1 as SGHVS and CDR2 as FNYEAQ. The CDR3 contains 16 residues. V trimming: 0 bases; J trimming: 7 bases; junction bases outside the gene matches: 8. CDR3 nucleotide sequence: TGTGCCAGCAGCTTAGCTGCGCGGGGGGCGGGGAATGAGCAGTTCTTC. This sequence encodes CASSLAARGAGNEQFF.

The chain carries TRBV3-1 (or the pseudogene TRBV3-2) and TRBJ1-2; D may be TRBD1 (6 bases). This CDR3 is built from 16 residues. Germline CDR1 and CDR2: LGHDT and YNNKEL (reference sequence). Deletions cut 0 bases from V and 0 bases from J, with 11 bases between. The CDR3 DNA sequence: TGTGCCAGCAGCCAAGATGGACAGCGTTCTAACTATGGCTACACCTTC. It encodes CASSQDGQRSNYGYTF.

The genes are TRBV4-2 and TRBJ1-1; the D gene is possibly TRBD1 (5 bases). The germline CDR1 and CDR2 sequences are LGHNA and YNFKEQ. The CDR3 length is 15 residues. Trimming removed 4 bases from V and 1 base from J, with 13 bases in between. In DNA form, the CDR3 reads TGTGCCAGCAGCCGAGCGTTACAGGAGAACACTGAAGCTTTCTTT. Translating it yields CASSRALQENTEAFF.

This sequence joins TRBV7-8 and TRBJ2-5, with 7 bases aligning to TRBD1. The ends lost 5 bases at V and 6 bases at J; junction bases unmatched: 6. The CDR3 runs to 13 residues. Germline lookup yields CDR1 SGHVS and CDR2 FQNEAQ. This chain's CDR3 is CASSRDRVKTQYF. The CDR3 DNA is TGTGCCAGCAGCCGCGACAGGGTAAAGACCCAGTACTTC.

The chain has TRBV11-2 and TRBJ1-2; D possibly corresponds to TRBD1 (5 bases). The CDR3 is 13 residues long. CDR1 and CDR2 from the germline V gene are SGHAT and FQNNGV. V gave up 6 bases and J gave up 1 base, with 9 bases separating them. CDR3 DNA: TGTGCCAGCAGGCAGGGTAATAACTATGGCTACACCTTC. Translating gives CASRQGNNYGYTF.

The rearrangement joins TRBV19 to TRBJ2-3; 10 bases agree with TRBD2. In germline, CDR1 is LNHDA, CDR2 SQIVND (reference sequence). This CDR3 is built from 15 residues. V was pared by 5 bases and J by 3 bases, with 5 bases of the junction left unmatched. The CDR3 loop is CASSPGLADTDTQYF. CDR3 bases: TGTGCCAGTAGTCCAGGACTAGCGGATACAGATACGCAGTATTTT.

As DNA, the CDR3 is TGTGCCAGCAGCCAAGGTTTTAGCTATGGCTACACCTTC. Encoded protein: CASSQGFSYGYTF. The J gene is TRBJ1-2, the V gene TRBV14; D unclear. This CDR3 region has 13 residues. Trimming took off 1 base at V and 4 bases at J, with 7 bases between the two ends. The V gene's germline CDR1 is SGHDN and CDR2 FVKESK.

The chain recombines TRBV5-4 with TRBJ1-2; tentative D call: TRBD1 (6 bases). The CDR3 covers 14 residues. V shed 4 bases and J shed 2 bases, with 12 bases lying between them. Germline CDR1 SGHNT, CDR2 YYREEE (reference sequence). CDR3 protein: CASSDRTGNYGYTF. The CDR3 region has the DNA TGTGCCAGCAGCGATCGCACAGGGAACTATGGCTACACCTTC.

This clone occurred a few times. The chain employs TRBV6-1 and TRBJ1-5, with a tentative D call TRBD1 (5 bases). CDR1 is MNHNS and CDR2 is SASEGT in the germline V gene. The CDR3 extends over 14 amino acids. V was pared by 1 base and J by 7 bases, with 11 bases between. The DNA of the CDR3 is TGTGCCAGCAGTGAAGGTGGGGCGTGGCAGCCCCAGCATTTT. Translated, it gives CASSEGGAWQPQHF.

This clone has just a few counts. The chain combines TRBV13 with TRBJ2-1; D ambiguous. Germline CDR1 and CDR2: PRHDT and FYEKMQ (reference sequence). The CDR3 is 11 residues long. The ends were cut back, 3 bases at V and 7 bases at J, with 4 bases in the middle. CDR3 loop: CASSFYNEQFF. The CDR3 nucleotides are TGTGCCAGCAGCTTTTATAATGAGCAGTTCTTC.

This clone was detected only a few times. The V and J genes are TRBV27 and TRBJ1-1; 7 bases are a match to TRBD1. This CDR3 is 17 amino acids long. With V trimmed by 1 base and J by 3 bases, 11 bases remained unmatched. Germline CDR1 is MNHEY and CDR2 is SMNVEV (reference sequence). DNA for the CDR3: TGTGCCAGCAGTTTATTTGACAGGGTGGGTGTTTACACTGAAGCTTTCTTT. Translation: CASSLFDRVGVYTEAFF.

The V call is TRBV29-1, the J call TRBJ2-7; 8 nucleotides agree with TRBD2. CDR1 is SQVTM and CDR2 is ANQGSEA in the germline V gene. With V trimmed by 6 bases and J by 3 bases, 13 bases remained unmatched. The CDR3 has 15 amino acids. CDR3 sequence reads: CSVSPPAGGSYEQYF. CDR3 coding DNA: TGCAGCGTCTCTCCCCCCGCGGGGGGCAGCTACGAGCAGTACTTC.

V usage is TRBV6-5 and J usage is TRBJ1-5; 7 bases line up with TRBD1. The ends lost 4 bases at V and 6 bases at J; junction bases unmatched: 3. Per the germline V gene, CDR1 is MNHEY and CDR2 is SVGAGI. The CDR3 consists of 13 residues. For the CDR3, the DNA is TGTGCCAGCAGTTTGGGACAGCCTCAGCCCCAGCATTTT. It yields the protein CASSLGQPQPQHF.

The chain uses TRBV12-3 or TRBV12-4 and TRBJ2-3; D is unclear. This CDR3 contains 12 residues. Trimming removed 2 bases from V and 7 bases from J, with 7 bases in between. The CDR3 here is CASSLSSYTQYF. For the CDR3, the DNA is TGTGCCAGCAGTTTAAGCTCATATACGCAGTATTTT.

The V and J genes are TRBV5-1 and TRBJ2-7; D gene ambiguous. CDR3 length equals 11 residues. V lost 3 bases to trimming and J lost 6 bases, with 7 bases between them. Germline CDR1 SGHRS, CDR2 YFSETQ. The CDR3 nucleotides read TGCGCCAGCAGCTCTTTATCCGAGCAGTACTTC. As protein: CASSSLSEQYF.

The chain has TRBV3-1 (or the pseudogene TRBV3-2) and TRBJ2-5; D unresolved. CDR3 length: 11 amino acids. Germline V gives CDR1 LGHDT, CDR2 YNNKEL (reference sequence). Between the trimmed V and J ends, which lost 6 bases and 4 bases, there was a span of 6 bases. In DNA form, the CDR3 reads TGTGCCAGCAGTTGGCTAGAGACCCAGTACTTC. Residues: CASSWLETQYF.